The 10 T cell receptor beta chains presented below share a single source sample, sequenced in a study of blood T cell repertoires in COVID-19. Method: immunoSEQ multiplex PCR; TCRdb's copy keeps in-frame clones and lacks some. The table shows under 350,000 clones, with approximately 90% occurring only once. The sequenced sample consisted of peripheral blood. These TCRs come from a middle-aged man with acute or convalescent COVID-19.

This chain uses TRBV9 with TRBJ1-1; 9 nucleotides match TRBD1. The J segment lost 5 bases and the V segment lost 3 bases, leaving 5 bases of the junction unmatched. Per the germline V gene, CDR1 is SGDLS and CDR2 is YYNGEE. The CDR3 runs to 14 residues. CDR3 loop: CASSARDRVTEAFF. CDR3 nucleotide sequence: TGTGCCAGCAGCGCGAGGGACAGGGTGACTGAAGCTTTCTTT.

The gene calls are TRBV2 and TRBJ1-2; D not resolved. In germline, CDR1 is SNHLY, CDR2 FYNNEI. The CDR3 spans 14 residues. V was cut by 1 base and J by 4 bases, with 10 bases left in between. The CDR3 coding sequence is TGTGCCAGCAGTGAAGAGAGAGGAATCTATGGCTACACCTTC. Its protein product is CASSEERGIYGYTF. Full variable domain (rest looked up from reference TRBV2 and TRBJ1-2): EPEVTQTPSHQVTQMGQEVILRCVPISNHLYFYWYRQILGQKVEFLVSFYNNEISEKSEIFDDQFSVERPDGSNFTLKIRSTKLEDSAMYFCASSEERGIYGYTFGSGTRLTVV.

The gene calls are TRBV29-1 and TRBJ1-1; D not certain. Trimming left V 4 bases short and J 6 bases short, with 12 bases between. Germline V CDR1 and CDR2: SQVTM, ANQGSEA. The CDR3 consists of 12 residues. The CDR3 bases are TGCAGCGTTGGGGAGGGTATTGCTGAAGCTTTCTTT. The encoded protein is CSVGEGIAEAFF. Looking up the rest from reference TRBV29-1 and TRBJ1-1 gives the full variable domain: SAVISQKPSRDICQRGTSLTIQCQVDSQVTMMFWYRQQPGQSLTLIATANQGSEATYESGFVIDKFPISRPNLTFSTLTVSNMSPEDSSIYLCSVGEGIAEAFFGQGTRLTVV.

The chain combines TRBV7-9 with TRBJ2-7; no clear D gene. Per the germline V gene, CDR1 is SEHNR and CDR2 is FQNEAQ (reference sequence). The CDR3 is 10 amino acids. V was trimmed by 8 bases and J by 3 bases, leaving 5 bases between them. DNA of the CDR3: TGTGCCAGCGGCAACTACGAGCAGTACTTC. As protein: CASGNYEQYF.

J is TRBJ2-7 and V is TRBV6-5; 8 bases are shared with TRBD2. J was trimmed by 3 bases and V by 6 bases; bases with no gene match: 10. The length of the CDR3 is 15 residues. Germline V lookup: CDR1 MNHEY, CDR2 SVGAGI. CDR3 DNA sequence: TGTGCCAGCAGCCCCCACCGACTAGCGCACTACGAGCAGTACTTC. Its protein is CASSPHRLAHYEQYF.

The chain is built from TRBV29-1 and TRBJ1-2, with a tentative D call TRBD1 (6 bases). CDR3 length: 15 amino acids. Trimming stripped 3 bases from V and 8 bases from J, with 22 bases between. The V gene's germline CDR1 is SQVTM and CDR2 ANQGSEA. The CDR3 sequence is CSVDRAGDPQEGYTF. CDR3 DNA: TGCAGCGTTGATAGGGCAGGGGATCCTCAAGAAGGCTACACCTTC.

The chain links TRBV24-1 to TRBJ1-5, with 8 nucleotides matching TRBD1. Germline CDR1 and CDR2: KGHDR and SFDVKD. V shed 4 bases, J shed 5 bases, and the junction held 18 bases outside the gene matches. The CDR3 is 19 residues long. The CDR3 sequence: CATSEGRTGYDLKYQPQHF. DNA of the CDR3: TGTGCCACCAGTGAAGGGCGGACAGGGTACGACCTCAAGTATCAGCCCCAGCATTTT.

CDR3 nucleotides: TGTGCCAGCAGCTTCGGACAGGGCGGTTGGTGGGGCTACACCTTC. Translated, it gives CASSFGQGGWWGYTF. This rearrangement joins TRBV5-6 to TRBJ1-2; 8 nucleotides line up with TRBD1. V lost 2 bases and J lost 8; bases outside the gene matches: 11. CDR3 length: 15 amino acids. Germline assignment: CDR1 SGHDT and CDR2 YYEEEE.

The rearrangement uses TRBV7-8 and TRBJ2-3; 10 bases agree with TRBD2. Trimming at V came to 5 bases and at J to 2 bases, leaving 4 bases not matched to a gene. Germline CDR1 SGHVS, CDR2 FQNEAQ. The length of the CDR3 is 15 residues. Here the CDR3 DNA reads TGTGCCAGCAGCCCTAGCGGGAGAATCACAGATACGCAGTATTTT. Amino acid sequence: CASSPSGRITDTQYF.

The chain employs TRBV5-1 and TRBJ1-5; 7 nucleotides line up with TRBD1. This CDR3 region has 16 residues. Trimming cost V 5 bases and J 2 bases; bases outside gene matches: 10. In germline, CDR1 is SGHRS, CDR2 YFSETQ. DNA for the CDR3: TGCGCCAGCAGTTTGACAGGGCCCCGGGGCAATCAGCCCCAGCATTTT. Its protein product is CASSLTGPRGNQPQHF.